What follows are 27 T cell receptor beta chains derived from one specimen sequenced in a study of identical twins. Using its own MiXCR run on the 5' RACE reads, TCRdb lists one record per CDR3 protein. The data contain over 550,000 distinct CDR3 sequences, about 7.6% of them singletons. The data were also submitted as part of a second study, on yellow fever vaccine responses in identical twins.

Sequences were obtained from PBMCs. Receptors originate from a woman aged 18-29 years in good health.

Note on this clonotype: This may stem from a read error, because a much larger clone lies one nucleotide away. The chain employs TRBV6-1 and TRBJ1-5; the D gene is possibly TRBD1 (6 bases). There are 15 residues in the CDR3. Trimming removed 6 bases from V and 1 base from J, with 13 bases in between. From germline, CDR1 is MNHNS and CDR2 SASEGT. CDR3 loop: CASSETGSSNQPQHF. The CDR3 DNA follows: TGTGCCAGCAGCGAGACAGGCTCCAGCAATCAGCCCCAGCATTTT.

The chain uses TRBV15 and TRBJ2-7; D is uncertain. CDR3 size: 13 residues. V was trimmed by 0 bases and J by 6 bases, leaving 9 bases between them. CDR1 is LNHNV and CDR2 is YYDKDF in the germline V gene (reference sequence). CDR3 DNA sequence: TGTGCCACCAGCAGAGATTCAGGTTTCGAGCAGTACGTC. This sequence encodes CATSRDSGFEQYV.

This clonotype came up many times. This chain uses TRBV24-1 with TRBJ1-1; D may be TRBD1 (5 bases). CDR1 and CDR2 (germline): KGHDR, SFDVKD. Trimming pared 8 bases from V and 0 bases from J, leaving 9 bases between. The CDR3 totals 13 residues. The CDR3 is CATKEGLNTEAFF. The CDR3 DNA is TGTGCCACCAAGGAGGGGCTGAACACTGAAGCTTTCTTT.

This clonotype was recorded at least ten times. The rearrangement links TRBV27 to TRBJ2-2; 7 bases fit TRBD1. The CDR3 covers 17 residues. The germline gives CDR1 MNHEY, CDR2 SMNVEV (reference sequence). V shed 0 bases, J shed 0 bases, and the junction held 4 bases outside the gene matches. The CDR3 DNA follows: TGTGCCAGCAGTTTATCTACCGGGACAGCGAACACCGGGGAGCTGTTTTTT. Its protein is CASSLSTGTANTGELFF.

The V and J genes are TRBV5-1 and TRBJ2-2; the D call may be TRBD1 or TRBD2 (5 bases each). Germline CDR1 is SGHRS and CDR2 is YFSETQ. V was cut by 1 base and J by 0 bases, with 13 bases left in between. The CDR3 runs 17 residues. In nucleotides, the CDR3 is TGCGCCAGCAGCTTGTGGGGGAACAGCGCGAACACCGGGGAGCTGTTTTTT. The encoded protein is CASSLWGNSANTGELFF. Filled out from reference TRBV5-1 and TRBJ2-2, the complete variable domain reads KAGVTQTPRYLIKTRGQQVTLSCSPISGHRSVSWYQQTPGQGLQFLFEYFSETQRNKGNFPGRFSGRQFSNSRSEMNVSTLELGDSALYLCASSLWGNSANTGELFFGEGSRLTVL.

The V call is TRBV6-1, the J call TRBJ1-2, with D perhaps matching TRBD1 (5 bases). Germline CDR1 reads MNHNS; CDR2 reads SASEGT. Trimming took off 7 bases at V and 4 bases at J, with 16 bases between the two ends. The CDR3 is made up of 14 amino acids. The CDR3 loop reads CASTPGRGAYGYTF. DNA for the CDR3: TGTGCCAGCACCCCGGGCAGAGGGGCCTATGGCTACACCTTC.

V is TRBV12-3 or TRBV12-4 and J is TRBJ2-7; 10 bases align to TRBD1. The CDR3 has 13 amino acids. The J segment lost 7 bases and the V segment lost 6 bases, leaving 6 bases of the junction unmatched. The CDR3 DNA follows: TGTGCCAGCAGCCCAGGGGGACAGGGGGAGCAGTACTTC. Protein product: CASSPGGQGEQYF.

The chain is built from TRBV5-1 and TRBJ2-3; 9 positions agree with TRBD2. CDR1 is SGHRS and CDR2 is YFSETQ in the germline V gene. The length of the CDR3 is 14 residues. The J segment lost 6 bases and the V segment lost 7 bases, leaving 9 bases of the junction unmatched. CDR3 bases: TGCGCCAGCGCCACCGGGACTAGCATGGATACGCAGTATTTT. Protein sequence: CASATGTSMDTQYF. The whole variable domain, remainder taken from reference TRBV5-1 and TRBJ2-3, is KAGVTQTPRYLIKTRGQQVTLSCSPISGHRSVSWYQQTPGQGLQFLFEYFSETQRNKGNFPGRFSGRQFSNSRSEMNVSTLELGDSALYLCASATGTSMDTQYFGPGTRLTVL.

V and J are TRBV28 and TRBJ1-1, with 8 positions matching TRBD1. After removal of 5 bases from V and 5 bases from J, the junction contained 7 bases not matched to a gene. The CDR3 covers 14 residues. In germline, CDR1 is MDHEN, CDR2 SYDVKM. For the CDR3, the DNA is TGTGCCAGCAGTCCACCACAGGGGGGAACTGAAGCTTTCTTT. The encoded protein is CASSPPQGGTEAFF.

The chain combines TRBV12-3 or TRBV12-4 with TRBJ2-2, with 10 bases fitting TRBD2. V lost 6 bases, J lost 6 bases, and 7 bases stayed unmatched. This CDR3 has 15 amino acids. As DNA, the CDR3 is TGTGCCAGCAGCCACGCCAGCGGGAGGGCCGGGGAGCTGTTTTTT. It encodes CASSHASGRAGELFF.

This CDR3 is CASTPLEELFF. The DNA of the CDR3 is TGTGCCAGCACCCCCTTGGAGGAGCTGTTTTTT. The chain is built from TRBV12-3 or TRBV12-4 and TRBJ2-2; no clear D gene. With 7 bases removed from V and 10 bases from J, the gap between germline ends came to 10 bases. The CDR3 loop spans 11 amino acids.

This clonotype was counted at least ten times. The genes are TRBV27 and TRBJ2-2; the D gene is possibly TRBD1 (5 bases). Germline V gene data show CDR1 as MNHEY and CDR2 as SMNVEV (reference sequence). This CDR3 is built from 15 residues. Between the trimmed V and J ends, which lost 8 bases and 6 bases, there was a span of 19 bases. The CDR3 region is CASRSGRAYPGELFF. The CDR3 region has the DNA TGTGCCAGCCGGTCAGGCAGGGCGTACCCCGGGGAGCTGTTTTTT.

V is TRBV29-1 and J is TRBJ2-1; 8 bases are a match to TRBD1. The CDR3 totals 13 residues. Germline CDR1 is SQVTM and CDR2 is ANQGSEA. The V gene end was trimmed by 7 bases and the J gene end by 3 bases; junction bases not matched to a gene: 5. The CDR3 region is CSALTGDYNEQFF. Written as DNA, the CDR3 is TGCAGCGCACTGACAGGGGACTACAATGAGCAGTTCTTC.

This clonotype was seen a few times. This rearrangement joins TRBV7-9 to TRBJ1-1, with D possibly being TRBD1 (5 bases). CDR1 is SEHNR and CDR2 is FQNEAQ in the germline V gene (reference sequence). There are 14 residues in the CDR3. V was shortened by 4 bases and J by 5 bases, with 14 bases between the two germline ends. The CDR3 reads CASSSSGGGTEAFF. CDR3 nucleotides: TGTGCCAGCAGCTCTTCCGGGGGGGGGACTGAAGCTTTCTTT.

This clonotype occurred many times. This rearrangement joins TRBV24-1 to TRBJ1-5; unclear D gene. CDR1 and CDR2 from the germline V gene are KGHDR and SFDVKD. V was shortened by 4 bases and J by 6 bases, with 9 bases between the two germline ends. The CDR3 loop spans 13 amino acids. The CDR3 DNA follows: TGTGCCACCAGTGACAAATTTGGTCAGCCCCAGCATTTT. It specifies CATSDKFGQPQHF.

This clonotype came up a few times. CDR3 in DNA: TGTGCCAGCAGTTACAGGGGGACAGGGGGCTATGGCTACACCTTC. It encodes CASSYRGTGGYGYTF. This chain joins TRBV6-5 and TRBJ1-2; 11 bases map to TRBD1. Germline V CDR1 and CDR2: MNHEY, SVGAGI. V lost 2 bases and J lost 4; bases outside the gene matches: 3. This CDR3 is built from 15 residues.

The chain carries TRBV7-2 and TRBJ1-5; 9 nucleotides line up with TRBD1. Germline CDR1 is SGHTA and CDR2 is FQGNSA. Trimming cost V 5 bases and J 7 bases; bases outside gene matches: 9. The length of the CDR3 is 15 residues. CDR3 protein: CASSPRDRVLQPQHF. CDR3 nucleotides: TGTGCCAGCAGCCCCCGGGACAGGGTGCTCCAGCCCCAGCATTTT.

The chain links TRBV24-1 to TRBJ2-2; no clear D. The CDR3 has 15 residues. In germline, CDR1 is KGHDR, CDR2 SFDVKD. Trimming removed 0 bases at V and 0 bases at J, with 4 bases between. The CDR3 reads CATSDLPTNTGELFF. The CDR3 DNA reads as TGTGCCACCAGTGATTTGCCCACGAACACCGGGGAGCTGTTTTTT.

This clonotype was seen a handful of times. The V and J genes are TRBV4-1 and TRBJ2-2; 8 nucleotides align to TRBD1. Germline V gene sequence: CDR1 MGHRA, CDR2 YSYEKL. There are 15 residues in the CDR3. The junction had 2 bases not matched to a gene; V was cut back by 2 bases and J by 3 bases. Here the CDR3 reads CASSQKDRDTGELFF. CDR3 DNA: TGCGCCAGCAGCCAAAAGGACAGGGACACCGGGGAGCTGTTTTTT.

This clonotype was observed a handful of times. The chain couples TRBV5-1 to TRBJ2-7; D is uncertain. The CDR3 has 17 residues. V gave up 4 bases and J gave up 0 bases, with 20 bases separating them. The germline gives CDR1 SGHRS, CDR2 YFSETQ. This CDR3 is CASSLPPSDLSSYEQYF. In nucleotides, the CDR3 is TGCGCCAGCAGCCTCCCCCCGTCCGACTTGAGCTCCTACGAGCAGTACTTC.

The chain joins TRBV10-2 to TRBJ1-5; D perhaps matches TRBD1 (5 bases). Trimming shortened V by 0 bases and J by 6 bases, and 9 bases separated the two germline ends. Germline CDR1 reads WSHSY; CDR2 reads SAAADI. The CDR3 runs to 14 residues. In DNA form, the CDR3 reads TGCGCCAGCAGTGAGTCTGGGGGGTTTCAGCCCCAGCATTTT. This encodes CASSESGGFQPQHF.

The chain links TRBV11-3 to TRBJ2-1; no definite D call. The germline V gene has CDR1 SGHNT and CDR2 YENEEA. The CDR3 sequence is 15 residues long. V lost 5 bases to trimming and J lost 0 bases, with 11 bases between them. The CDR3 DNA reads TGTGCCAGCAGCCACAGTACCAACTCCTACAATGAGCAGTTCTTC. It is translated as CASSHSTNSYNEQFF.

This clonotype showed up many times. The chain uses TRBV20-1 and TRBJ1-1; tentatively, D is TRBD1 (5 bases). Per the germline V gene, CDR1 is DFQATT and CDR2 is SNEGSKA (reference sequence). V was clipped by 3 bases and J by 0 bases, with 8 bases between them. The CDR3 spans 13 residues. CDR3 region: CSASGALNTEAFF. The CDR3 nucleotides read TGCAGTGCTAGTGGGGCTCTGAACACTGAAGCTTTCTTT.

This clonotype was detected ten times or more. The DNA of the CDR3 is TGTGCCAGCAGCGTAGAAGCTAGTACGGAGACCCAGTACTTC. Amino acid sequence: CASSVEASTETQYF. This chain links TRBV9 with TRBJ2-5; D is unresolved. Trimming removed 0 bases at V and 5 bases at J, with 11 bases between. This CDR3 is 14 amino acids long. The germline gives CDR1 SGDLS, CDR2 YYNGEE.

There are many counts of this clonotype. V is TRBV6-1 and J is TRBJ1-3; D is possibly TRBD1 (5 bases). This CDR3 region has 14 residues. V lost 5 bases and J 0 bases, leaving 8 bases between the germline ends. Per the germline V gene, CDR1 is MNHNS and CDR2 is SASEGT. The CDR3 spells CASSRDSSGNTIYF. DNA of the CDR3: TGTGCCAGCAGTCGTGACAGCTCTGGAAACACCATATATTTT.

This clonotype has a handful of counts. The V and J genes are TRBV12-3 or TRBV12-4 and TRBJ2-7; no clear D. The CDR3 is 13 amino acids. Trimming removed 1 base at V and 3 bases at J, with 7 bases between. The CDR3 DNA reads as TGTGCCAGCAGTTTAGGCAGAAACTACGAGCAGTACGTC. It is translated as CASSLGRNYEQYV.

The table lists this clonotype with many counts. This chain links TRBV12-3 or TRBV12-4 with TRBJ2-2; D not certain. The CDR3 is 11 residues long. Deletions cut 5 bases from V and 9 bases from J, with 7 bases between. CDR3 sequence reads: CASSPARELFF. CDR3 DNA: TGTGCCAGCAGTCCCGCCAGGGAGCTGTTTTTT.